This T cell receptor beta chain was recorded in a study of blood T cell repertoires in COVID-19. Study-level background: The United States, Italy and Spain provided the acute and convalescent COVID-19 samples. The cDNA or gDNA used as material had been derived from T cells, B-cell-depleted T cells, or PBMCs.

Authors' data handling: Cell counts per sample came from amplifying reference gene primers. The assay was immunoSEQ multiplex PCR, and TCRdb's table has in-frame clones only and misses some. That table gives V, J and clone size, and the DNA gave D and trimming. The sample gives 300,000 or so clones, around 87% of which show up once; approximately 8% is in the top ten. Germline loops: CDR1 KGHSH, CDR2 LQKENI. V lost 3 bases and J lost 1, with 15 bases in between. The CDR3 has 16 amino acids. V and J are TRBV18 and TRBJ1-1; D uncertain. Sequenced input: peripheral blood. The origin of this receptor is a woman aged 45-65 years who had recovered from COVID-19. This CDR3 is CASSPVSWRGNTEAFF. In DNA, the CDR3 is TGTGCCAGCTCACCGGTGAGTTGGCGGGGGAACACTGAAGCTTTCTTT.